Listed here are 2 T cell receptor beta chains from one sample, sequenced in a study of breast tumors, draining lymph nodes, adjacent tissues. The lymph nodes were axillary draining lymph nodes from breast cancer patients. MiXCR, run by TCRdb on the multiplex PCR reads, gives a single entry per CDR3 protein. The table includes about 180,000 distinct CDR3 sequences, more than 25% detected once. Sequenced sample: axillary lymph node tissue. The receptors originated from a female donor with breast cancer. Some clones in this sample may be carry-over from other donors' samples.

V is TRBV5-1 and J is TRBJ1-2, with D unresolved. The CDR3 has 12 amino acids. Per the germline V gene, CDR1 is SGHRS and CDR2 is YFSETQ. The V gene lost 2 bases and the J gene lost 8 bases, with 10 bases spanning the gap. The CDR3 is CASSFVGVGYTF. DNA for the CDR3: TGCGCCAGCAGCTTCGTCGGGGTCGGCTACACCTTC.

Ten or more counts support this clonotype. A single base separates this from a much larger clone, so it may be a read error. The chain uses TRBV20-1 and TRBJ2-5, with 10 bases aligning to TRBD1. Germline V CDR1 and CDR2: DFQATT, SNEGSKA (reference sequence). This CDR3 is 13 amino acids long. With 6 bases clipped from V and 7 bases from J, the junction kept 8 bases outside the gene matches. CDR3 DNA: TGCAGTGCCCGACAGGGGGCTATGGGGACCCAGTACTTC. Protein: CSARQGAMGTQYF.